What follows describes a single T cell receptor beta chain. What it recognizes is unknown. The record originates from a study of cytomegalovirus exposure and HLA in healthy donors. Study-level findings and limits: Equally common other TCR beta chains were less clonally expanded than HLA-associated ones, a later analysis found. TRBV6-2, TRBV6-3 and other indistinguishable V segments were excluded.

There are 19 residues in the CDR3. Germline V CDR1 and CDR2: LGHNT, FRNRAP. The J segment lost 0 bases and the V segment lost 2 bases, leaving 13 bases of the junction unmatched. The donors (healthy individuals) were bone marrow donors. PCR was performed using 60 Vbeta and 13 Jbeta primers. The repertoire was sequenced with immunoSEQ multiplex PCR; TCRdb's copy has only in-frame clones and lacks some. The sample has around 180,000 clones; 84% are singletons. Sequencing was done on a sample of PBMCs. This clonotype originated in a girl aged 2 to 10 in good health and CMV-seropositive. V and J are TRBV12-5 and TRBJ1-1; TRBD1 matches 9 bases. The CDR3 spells CASGLIWEQGAYMNTEAFF. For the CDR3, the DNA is TGTGCTAGTGGTTTGATATGGGAACAGGGGGCCTATATGAACACTGAAGCTTTCTTT.